This TCR beta chain was profiled in a study of T-cell reconstitution after alpha-beta-depleted transplantation in children. Unique molecular identifiers were incorporated into the prepared TCRbeta library. TCRdb called the PCR reads again in MiXCR, with one record for every CDR3 protein. The profile shows around 420,000 distinct CDR3 sequences, 15% to 20% of them singletons. From germline, CDR1 is GTSNPN and CDR2 SVGIG (reference sequence). The CDR3 totals 11 residues. V lost 7 bases to trimming and J lost 5 bases; unmatched junction nucleotides: 3. This sample comprised PBMCs, mostly from graft donor cells, obtained 360 days after TCRalphabeta/CD19-depleted stem cell transplant. The chain carries TRBV30 and TRBJ2-5, with 8 bases that match TRBD1. This TCR derives from a boy less than two years old who had a stem cell transplant for Wiskott-Aldrich syndrome, so the T cells may come from the graft donor. The CDR3 DNA follows: TGTGCCTACGACAGGGGCGAGACCCAGTACTTC. Its translation: CAYDRGETQYF. The full variable domain, in which reference TRBV30 and TRBJ2-5 provide the parts outside the CDR3, is SQTIHQWPATLVQPVGSPLSLECTVEGTSNPNLYWYRQAAGRGLQLLFYSVGIGQISSEVPQNLSASRPQDRQFILSSKKLLLSDSGFYLCAYDRGETQYFGPGTRLLVL.